This T cell receptor beta chain was observed in a study of T cells after yellow fever vaccination. At least ten counts were recorded for this clonotype. TCRdb recomputed calls from the 5' RACE reads with MiXCR, one row per CDR3 protein. The sample lists 150,000 or so distinct CDR3 sequences; approximately 6.7% were seen once. Trimming removed 5 bases from V and 8 bases from J; junction bases left unmatched: 9. In germline, CDR1 is DFQATT, CDR2 SNEGSKA (reference sequence). This CDR3 has 14 amino acids. The source of this sequence is a man younger than 30 who received the YFV17D yellow fever vaccine. V usage is TRBV20-1 and J usage is TRBJ2-4; 10 bases are shared with TRBD1. Sample: CD4+ T cells sorted from PBMCs, taken 5 to 6 days after the first yellow fever vaccination. The CDR3: CSAAPGQGPYIQYF. In DNA, the CDR3 is TGCAGTGCTGCTCCGGGACAGGGGCCCTACATTCAGTACTTC.